These T cell receptor beta chains were read from a single sample in a study of T cell responses to AZD1222 COVID-19 vaccine. This table comes from immunoSEQ multiplex PCR, and its TCRdb copy is limited to in-frame clones, with some not included. This table holds tens of thousands of clones, roughly 86% found once. The sequencing here drew on peripheral blood, taken on day 0 of MenACWY control vaccination. Every receptor here comes from an adult in good health. Each CDR3 is given with its conserved first and last residue.

TRBV15 CATSRDGSVGTEAFF
TRBV14 CASSQIAGSSYNEQFF
TRBV28 CASQGYSNQPQHF
TRBV3-1/TRBV3-2 CASSPFSGGGETQYF
TRBV2 CASGIAENSPLHF
TRBV15 CATSRELWGLAYEQYF
TRBV7-6 CASSLVGREGENTIYF
TRBV29-1 CSVEESEGGGYGYTF
TRBV28 CASSFGGEGSRRTQYF
TRBV6-5 CASLPMDSNQPQHF
TRBV7-2 CASSLERARDNSPLHF
TRBV7-6 CASSLLSGGATDEQFF
TRBV3-1/TRBV3-2 CASSQGWGQGNSPLHF
TRBV3-1/TRBV3-2 CASSQTSYEQYF
TRBV18 CASSPTGGSGNQPQHF
TRBV18 CASSPLEGIGGYTF
TRBV7-8 CASSLARDRAGEVYNEQFF
TRBV3-1/TRBV3-2 CASSPLGPYGYTF
TRBV21-1 CASSAHRGYEQYF
TRBV27 CASSLSCRNPRVYCEQYF
TRBV12-5 CASGPPPKGTEAFF
TRBV21-1 CAARDHNQPQHF
TRBV7-2 CASSLAGAMTDTQYF
TRBV11-2 CASSLVSGGDYNEQFF
TRBV11-2 CASSLLLRQTAGANVLTF
TRBV12-3/TRBV12-4 CASSPKLNYGYTF
TRBV5-1 CASSLEGGRNTEAFF
TRBV5-1 CASSLARRDAPGKLFF
TRBV24-1 CATSDSGGPEETQYF
TRBV19 CASSSLASYNSPLHF
TRBV6-2/TRBV6-3 CASSKGTAEAFF
TRBV11-3 CASSWSAKNTEAFF
TRBV7-3 CASSRVFSDSTGELFF
TRBV3-1/TRBV3-2 CASSQPLLRETQYF
TRBV7-9 CASSLEPTVQFF
TRBV11-2 CASSLDQVGYTF
TRBV2 CASSDGRLSSYEQYF
TRBV29-1 CSVRQGAIEAFF
TRBV19 CATTPSTGKNQPQHF
TRBV7-3 CASSSRVPGELFF